This T cell receptor (beta chain) is drawn from a study of OX40 agonist ivuxolimab in advanced cancers. At the level of the study: Three partial responders included one hepatocellular carcinoma patient and two cutaneous melanoma patients.

Germline V gives CDR1 MNHNS, CDR2 SASEGT. The V and J ends lost 3 bases and 6 bases respectively, with 11 bases between them. This CDR3 region has 13 residues. The method was immunoSEQ multiplex PCR; TCRdb's version includes in-frame clones alone and lacks a portion of them. The sample has tens of thousands of clones; 88% are singletons. V is TRBV6-1 and J is TRBJ1-2, with no clear D. Sequencing was performed on CD4+ or CD8+ T cells sorted from blood, taken in a trial of the OX40 agonist ivuxolimab. The receptor comes from an adult with an advanced solid tumor such as melanoma, head and neck, liver or kidney cancer. The CDR3 sequence is CASSETAEHGYTF. The DNA for the CDR3 is TGTGCCAGCAGTGAGACCGCGGAGCATGGCTACACCTTC.